These 8 T cell receptor beta chains share one sample of origin, sequenced in a study of cytomegalovirus exposure and HLA in healthy donors. PCR amplification relied on 60 Vbeta primers (plus 13 Jbeta primers). The method was immunoSEQ multiplex PCR; TCRdb's version includes in-frame clones alone and lacks a portion of them. The sample holds about 190,000 clones; roughly an eighth are singletons and the top ten take about 7.8%. The source material was PBMCs. The receptor set was obtained from a man aged 50 to 60 in good health and CMV-seropositive.

The genes are TRBV7-2 and TRBJ1-4; D is ambiguous. Trimming stripped 1 base from V and 3 bases from J, with 9 bases between. This CDR3 has 15 amino acids. The germline gives CDR1 SGHTA, CDR2 FQGNSA. The CDR3 region has the DNA TGTGCCAGCAGCTTAGTTCGAGAGGCTAATGAAAAACTGTTTTTT. This encodes CASSLVREANEKLFF. The full variable domain, in which reference TRBV7-2 and TRBJ1-4 provide the parts outside the CDR3, is GAGVSQSPSNKVTEKGKDVELRCDPISGHTALYWYRQSLGQGLEFLIYFQGNSAPDKSGLPSDRFSAERTGGSVSTLTIQRTQQEDSAVYLCASSLVREANEKLFFGSGTQLSVL.

This clone was picked up a small number of times. The chain couples TRBV5-4 to TRBJ2-2, with 8 positions matching TRBD1. CDR3 size: 17 residues. Per germline, CDR1 SGHNT and CDR2 YYREEE (reference sequence). After removal of 4 bases from V and 4 bases from J, the junction contained 12 bases not matched to a gene. CDR3: CASSRGLDRGLTGELFF. The CDR3 DNA reads TGTGCCAGCAGCCGCGGCCTAGACAGGGGTCTCACCGGGGAGCTGTTTTTT.

The CDR3 nucleotides are TGCGCCAGCAGCCGGACTAGAGGGGAGGGGGAGCTGTTTTTT. Protein product: CASSRTRGEGELFF. The rearrangement links TRBV4-1 to TRBJ2-2; 7 nucleotides line up with TRBD2. This CDR3 contains 14 residues. CDR1 and CDR2 (germline): MGHRA, YSYEKL. V was pared by 4 bases and J by 8 bases, with 7 bases of the junction left unmatched.

The chain joins TRBV4-1 to TRBJ1-6, with TRBD1 matching over 7 bases. The CDR3 is made up of 16 amino acids. CDR1 MGHRA and CDR2 YSYEKL come from the germline V gene. V lost 0 bases, J lost 7 bases, and 6 bases stayed unmatched. This CDR3 is CASSQDPAGGNSPLHF. In DNA form, the CDR3 reads TGCGCCAGCAGCCAAGATCCGGCAGGGGGGAATTCACCCCTCCACTTT.

This clone was seen a few times. The chain employs TRBV5-1 and TRBJ2-3; no definite D call. Deletions cut 1 base from V and 1 base from J, with 7 bases between. This CDR3 contains 14 residues. Germline V gene data show CDR1 as SGHRS and CDR2 as YFSETQ. CDR3 residues: CASSLNLRTDTQYF. The CDR3 DNA reads TGCGCCAGCAGCTTGAACCTACGCACAGATACGCAGTATTTT. Full variable domain (outside the CDR3, taken from reference TRBV5-1 and TRBJ2-3): KAGVTQTPRYLIKTRGQQVTLSCSPISGHRSVSWYQQTPGQGLQFLFEYFSETQRNKGNFPGRFSGRQFSNSRSEMNVSTLELGDSALYLCASSLNLRTDTQYFGPGTRLTVL.

The V call is TRBV5-4, the J call TRBJ2-4; TRBD2 matches at 14 bases. Germline values: CDR1 SGHNT, CDR2 YYREEE (reference sequence). V lost 10 bases and J lost 2; bases outside the gene matches: 11. The CDR3 spans 17 residues. For the CDR3, the DNA is TGTGCCTACGCCGGACTAGCGGGGGGCCTGTCCAAAAACATTCAGTACTTC. Its protein product is CAYAGLAGGLSKNIQYF.

This clone appeared a few times. J is TRBJ2-7 and V is TRBV10-3; D is perhaps TRBD1 (5 bases). The germline V and J ends were trimmed by 0 bases and 4 bases, with 10 bases remaining between them. This CDR3 spans 14 amino acids. From germline, CDR1 is ENHRY and CDR2 SYGVKD. The DNA of the CDR3 is TGTGCCATCAGTGAGTCAAGGGGCCATTACGAGCAGTACTTC. It translates to CAISESRGHYEQYF.

This clone was counted between two and nine times. The V and J genes are TRBV5-1 and TRBJ2-1; 11 positions agree with TRBD2. V lost 4 bases to trimming and J lost 3 bases; unmatched junction nucleotides: 6. The germline gives CDR1 SGHRS, CDR2 YFSETQ. The CDR3 runs 16 residues. Here the CDR3 reads CASSQKTSGNYNEQFF. The CDR3 region has the DNA TGCGCCAGCAGCCAGAAGACTAGCGGGAACTACAATGAGCAGTTCTTC.